Each of the 15 T cell receptor beta chains below was sequenced from the same sample in a study of OX40 agonist ivuxolimab in advanced cancers. TCRdb's copy holds only in-frame clones and misses some; the assay was immunoSEQ multiplex PCR. This table has approximately 67,000 clones, 80% appearing once. This material consisted of CD4+ or CD8+ T cells sorted from blood, taken in a trial of the OX40 agonist ivuxolimab. The receptor source for this set is an adult with an advanced solid tumor such as melanoma, head and neck, liver or kidney cancer.

The chain joins TRBV6-5 to TRBJ2-3, with D possibly TRBD2 on 7 matching bases. This CDR3 contains 13 residues. Germline V gene sequence: CDR1 MNHEY, CDR2 SVGAGI. The V gene lost 5 bases and the J gene lost 9 bases, with 15 bases spanning the gap. The CDR3 sequence is CASSPPGGVTQYF. The CDR3 DNA sequence: TGTGCCAGCAGTCCCCCGGGGGGCGTCACGCAGTATTTT.

This chain connects TRBV7-2 to TRBJ1-5, with D hard to call. CDR1 is SGHTA, CDR2 FQGNSA, per germline. The V gene lost 4 bases and the J gene lost 11 bases, with 12 bases spanning the gap. This CDR3 region has 12 residues. The CDR3 nucleotides read TGTGCCAGCAGCTCCCTCGGGTGGGCCCAGCATTTT. This encodes CASSSLGWAQHF.

CDR3 residues: CASSPTGGQETQYF. The CDR3 nucleotides are TGTGCCAGCAGTCCGACAGGAGGACAAGAGACCCAGTACTTC. The chain couples TRBV28 to TRBJ2-5, with D tentatively TRBD1 (6 bases). This CDR3 is built from 14 residues. Germline-derived CDR1 and CDR2 are MDHEN and SYDVKM. V gave up 5 bases and J gave up 2 bases, with 12 bases separating them. The complete variable domain, with remaining parts taken from reference TRBV28 and TRBJ2-5, reads DVKVTQSSRYLVKRTGEKVFLECVQDMDHENMFWYRQDPGLGLRLIYFSYDVKMKEKGDIPEGYSVSREKKERFSLILESASTNQTSMYLCASSPTGGQETQYFGPGTRLLVL.

This chain uses TRBV6-1 with TRBJ1-5; 7 positions match TRBD1. Germline CDR1 MNHNS, CDR2 SASEGT. V trimming: 8 bases; J trimming: 3 bases; junction bases outside the gene matches: 7. This CDR3 comprises 14 residues. In nucleotides, the CDR3 is TGTGCCAGCCTAGGACAGGAATACAATCAGCCCCAGCATTTT. It translates to CASLGQEYNQPQHF.

The V call is TRBV4-3, the J call TRBJ2-2; D perhaps matches TRBD2 (7 bases). The germline gives CDR1 LGHNA, CDR2 YSLEER. CDR3 length equals 14 residues. V was clipped by 4 bases and J by 6 bases, with 12 bases between them. The CDR3 spells CASSLEGGAGELFF. CDR3 nucleotide sequence: TGCGCCAGCAGCCTTGAGGGGGGGGCCGGGGAGCTGTTTTTT.

This clone has only a few counts. J is TRBJ1-1 and V is TRBV18; D not certain. The CDR3 totals 14 residues. V was shortened by 2 bases and J by 1 base, with 8 bases between the two germline ends. Germline CDR1 KGHSH, CDR2 LQKENI. The CDR3 loop reads CASSPELGNTEAFF. CDR3 nucleotides: TGTGCCAGCTCACCAGAACTGGGGAACACTGAAGCTTTCTTT. The full variable domain, completed using reference TRBV18 and TRBJ1-1, is NAGVMQNPRHLVRRRGQEARLRCSPMKGHSHVYWYRQLPEEGLKFMVYLQKENIIDESGMPKERFSAEFPKEGPSILRIQQVVRGDSAAYFCASSPELGNTEAFFGQGTRLTVV.

V and J are TRBV15 and TRBJ1-5, with D unresolved. Trimming removed 8 bases at V and 6 bases at J, with 17 bases between. The CDR3 covers 14 residues. CDR1 is LNHNV, CDR2 YYDKDF, per germline (reference sequence). The DNA of the CDR3 is TGTGCCACCGAGAGCCCGACTTCGGGTCAGCCCCAGCATTTT. Translation: CATESPTSGQPQHF.

This clone was found once. The rearrangement links TRBV2 to TRBJ1-3, with D hard to call. The CDR3 runs to 14 residues. Germline V gives CDR1 SNHLY, CDR2 FYNNEI. V was trimmed by 4 bases and J by 0 bases, leaving 7 bases between them. The chain's CDR3 is CASSGAFSGNTIYF. The CDR3 coding sequence is TGTGCCAGCAGTGGTGCCTTCTCTGGAAACACCATATATTTT.

This clone appeared once. This chain joins TRBV5-6 and TRBJ2-2; the D gene could be TRBD1 or TRBD2 (5 bases each). CDR3 length equals 13 residues. V was trimmed by 4 bases and J by 7 bases, leaving 11 bases between them. CDR1 is SGHDT, CDR2 YYEEEE, per germline. Written as DNA, the CDR3 is TGTGCCAGCAGCACCGGGACGATCGGGGAGCTGTTTTTT. It yields the protein CASSTGTIGELFF.

V usage is TRBV19 and J usage is TRBJ2-6; 7 bases are a match to TRBD1. The CDR3 extends over 19 amino acids. Trimming took 4 bases from V and 0 from J; bases not matched to a gene: 12. Germline CDR1 is LNHDA and CDR2 is SQIVND (reference sequence). The CDR3 sequence is CASSKSPGQTFSGANVLTF. In DNA, the CDR3 is TGTGCCAGTAGTAAATCCCCGGGACAGACATTCTCTGGGGCCAACGTCCTGACTTTC.

The rearrangement uses TRBV5-5 and TRBJ2-7; D might be TRBD1 or TRBD2, each matching 6 bases. This CDR3 is built from 17 residues. The V end was cut by 0 bases, the J end by 1 base, with 17 bases between. Germline values: CDR1 SGHKS, CDR2 YYEKEE (reference sequence). Here the CDR3 reads CASSLVGGRTGSYEQYV. The CDR3 nucleotides are TGTGCCAGCAGCTTGGTGGGGGGCAGGACCGGGTCCTACGAGCAGTACGTC.

This clone has a handful of counts. The J gene is TRBJ2-3, the V gene TRBV5-1; TRBD2 aligns across 10 bases. The CDR3 loop spans 16 amino acids. J was trimmed by 4 bases and V by 0 bases; bases with no gene match: 5. Per germline, CDR1 SGHRS and CDR2 YFSETQ. This CDR3 is CASSLAPSGSADTQYF. The CDR3 DNA reads as TGCGCCAGCAGCTTGGCCCCTAGCGGGAGTGCAGATACGCAGTATTTT. Drawing the rest from reference TRBV5-1 and TRBJ2-3, the complete variable domain is KAGVTQTPRYLIKTRGQQVTLSCSPISGHRSVSWYQQTPGQGLQFLFEYFSETQRNKGNFPGRFSGRQFSNSRSEMNVSTLELGDSALYLCASSLAPSGSADTQYFGPGTRLTVL.

The chain uses TRBV7-2 and TRBJ2-5; 7 positions agree with TRBD2. Germline V gives CDR1 SGHTA, CDR2 FQGNSA. V lost 8 bases to trimming and J lost 2 bases; unmatched junction nucleotides: 8. This CDR3 spans 14 amino acids. CDR3 sequence reads: CASAFQGGQETQYF. As DNA, the CDR3 is TGTGCCAGCGCATTTCAGGGAGGGCAAGAGACCCAGTACTTC.

CDR3: CASSITESYGYTF. CDR3 DNA: TGTGCCAGCAGTATCACAGAATCCTATGGCTACACCTTC. The chain uses TRBV6-1 and TRBJ1-2; D not resolved. With 5 bases removed from V and 4 bases from J, the gap between germline ends came to 11 bases. CDR1 is MNHNS and CDR2 is SASEGT in the germline V gene. The CDR3 loop spans 13 amino acids.

This clone occurred once. The rearrangement links TRBV7-2 to TRBJ2-2; D is ambiguous. The V end was cut by 1 base, the J end by 0 bases, with 6 bases between. The CDR3 is 15 amino acids. Per the germline V gene, CDR1 is SGHTA and CDR2 is FQGNSA. CDR3 loop: CASSLVWANTGELFF. The DNA for the CDR3 is TGTGCCAGCAGCTTAGTGTGGGCGAACACCGGGGAGCTGTTTTTT. Drawing the rest from reference TRBV7-2 and TRBJ2-2, the complete variable domain is GAGVSQSPSNKVTEKGKDVELRCDPISGHTALYWYRQSLGQGLEFLIYFQGNSAPDKSGLPSDRFSAERTGGSVSTLTIQRTQQEDSAVYLCASSLVWANTGELFFGEGSRLTVL.